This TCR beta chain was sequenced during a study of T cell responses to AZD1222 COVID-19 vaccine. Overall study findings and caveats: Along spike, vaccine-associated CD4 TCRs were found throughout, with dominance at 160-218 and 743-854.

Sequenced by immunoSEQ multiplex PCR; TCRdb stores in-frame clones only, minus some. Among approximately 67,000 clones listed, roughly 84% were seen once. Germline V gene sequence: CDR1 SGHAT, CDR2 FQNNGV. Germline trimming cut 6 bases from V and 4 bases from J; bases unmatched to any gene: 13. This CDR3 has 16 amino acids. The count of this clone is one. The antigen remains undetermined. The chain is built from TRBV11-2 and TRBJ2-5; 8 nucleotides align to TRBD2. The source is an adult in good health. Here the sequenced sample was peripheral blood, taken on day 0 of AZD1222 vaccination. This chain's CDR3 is CASRALAGPGGETQYF. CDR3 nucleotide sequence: TGTGCCAGCAGAGCCTTAGCGGGGCCGGGGGGAGAGACCCAGTACTTC. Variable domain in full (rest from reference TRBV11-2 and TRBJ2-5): EAGVAQSPRYKIIEKRQSVAFWCNPISGHATLYWYQQILGQGPKLLIQFQNNGVVDDSQLPKDRFSAERLKGVDSTLKIQPAKLEDSAVYLCASRALAGPGGETQYFGPGTRLLVL.